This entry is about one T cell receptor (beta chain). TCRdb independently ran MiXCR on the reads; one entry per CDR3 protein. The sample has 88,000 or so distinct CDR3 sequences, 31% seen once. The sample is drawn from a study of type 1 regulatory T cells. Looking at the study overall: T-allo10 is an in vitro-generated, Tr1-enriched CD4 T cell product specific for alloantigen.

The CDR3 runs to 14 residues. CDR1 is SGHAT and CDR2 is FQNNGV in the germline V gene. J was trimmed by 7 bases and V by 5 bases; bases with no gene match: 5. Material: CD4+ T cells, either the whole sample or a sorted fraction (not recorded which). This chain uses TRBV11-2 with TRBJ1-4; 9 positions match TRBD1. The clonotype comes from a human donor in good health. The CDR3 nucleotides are TGTGCCAGCAGCCCCGGGACAGGGTTTGAAAAACTGTTTTTT. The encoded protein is CASSPGTGFEKLFF.